The 30 T cell receptor beta chains below all came from one sample that was sequenced in a study of blood T cell repertoires in COVID-19. The data were produced by immunoSEQ multiplex PCR, yet TCRdb's version contains in-frame clones alone and is incomplete. This repertoire shows hundreds of thousands of clones, roughly 87% found once; its top ten account for about 3%. The sample taken for sequencing was PBMCs or T cells enriched from blood (not recorded which). The receptors come from a young woman who had recovered from COVID-19.

This clone showed up just a few times. This chain uses TRBV5-5 with TRBJ1-5; D might be TRBD1 (6 bases). The ends were cut back, 3 bases at V and 6 bases at J, with 19 bases in the middle. The CDR3 is made up of 16 amino acids. From germline, CDR1 is SGHKS and CDR2 YYEKEE (reference sequence). The CDR3 sequence: CASSSLVQGGTQPQHF. The CDR3 coding sequence is TGTGCCAGCAGCTCCCTGGTACAGGGTGGGACTCAGCCCCAGCATTTT.

V gene TRBV5-1 combines with J gene TRBJ2-1, with 8 bases matching TRBD2. J was trimmed by 5 bases and V by 4 bases; bases with no gene match: 8. Germline lookup yields CDR1 SGHRS and CDR2 YFSETQ. The CDR3 is 15 amino acids. Here the CDR3 reads CASSPGSGGHNEQFF. The CDR3 nucleotides are TGCGCCAGCAGCCCGGGGAGCGGGGGACACAATGAGCAGTTCTTC.

This clone came up once. The chain carries TRBV4-2 and TRBJ2-3, with unresolved D. Trimming took off 0 bases at V and 6 bases at J, with 10 bases between the two ends. Germline-derived CDR1 and CDR2 are LGHNA and YNFKEQ. This CDR3 comprises 14 residues. CDR3 protein: CASSQDQQRDTQYF. The CDR3 DNA reads as TGTGCCAGCAGCCAAGATCAGCAGCGCGATACGCAGTATTTT.

The V call is TRBV7-6, the J call TRBJ2-7, with 12 nucleotides matching TRBD2. CDR3 length: 16 residues. Germline-derived CDR1 and CDR2 are SGHVS and FNYEAQ. After removal of 2 bases from V and 4 bases from J, the junction contained 6 bases not matched to a gene. CDR3 in amino acids: CASSLFETSGSYEQYF. The DNA for the CDR3 is TGTGCCAGCAGCTTATTTGAGACTAGCGGGAGTTACGAGCAGTACTTC.

This clone was found a few times. The chain joins TRBV27 to TRBJ2-7, with D maybe TRBD1 (6 bases). The CDR3 is made up of 13 amino acids. Germline CDR1 is MNHEY and CDR2 is SMNVEV (reference sequence). V shed 0 bases and J shed 5 bases, with 8 bases lying between them. The CDR3 DNA is TGTGCCAGCAGTTTATCAGGGGGAGACGAGCAGTACTTC. This encodes CASSLSGGDEQYF.

This chain links TRBV4-1 with TRBJ1-1, with 10 bases aligning to TRBD1. The CDR3 runs 15 residues. Germline lookup yields CDR1 MGHRA and CDR2 YSYEKL. V lost 3 bases, J lost 7 bases, and 8 bases stayed unmatched. CDR3 coding DNA: TGCGCCAGCAGCCAGTATGCCGGGACAGGGGTTGAAGCTTTCTTT. Translated, it gives CASSQYAGTGVEAFF.

The chain links TRBV4-1 to TRBJ2-1; tentatively, D is TRBD1 (6 bases). CDR3 length: 16 residues. Germline V CDR1 and CDR2: MGHRA, YSYEKL. The V end lost 3 bases, the J end lost 0 bases, and 12 bases lay between the germline ends. The CDR3 protein is CASSHRGVSSYNEQFF. In DNA, the CDR3 is TGCGCCAGCAGCCACAGGGGCGTAAGCTCCTACAATGAGCAGTTCTTC.

The V gene is TRBV4-1, the J gene TRBJ1-1, with D unclear. The CDR3 is made up of 15 amino acids. Trimming took 0 bases from V and 4 from J, leaving 12 bases between them. Germline lookup yields CDR1 MGHRA and CDR2 YSYEKL. The CDR3 region is CASSQEDLVGTEAFF. The CDR3 DNA sequence: TGCGCCAGCAGCCAAGAAGACTTAGTGGGCACTGAAGCTTTCTTT.

This chain connects TRBV27 to TRBJ2-1, with 7 bases fitting TRBD2. The CDR3 contains 16 residues. CDR1 is MNHEY and CDR2 is SMNVEV in the germline V gene (reference sequence). Trimming at V came to 6 bases and at J to 2 bases, leaving 10 bases not matched to a gene. The DNA of the CDR3 is TGTGCCAGCAGCCACAAAAGCGGGGCAGCCTACAATGAGCAGTTCTTC. It is translated as CASSHKSGAAYNEQFF.

The chain links TRBV4-2 to TRBJ2-5, with TRBD1 identical over 7 bases. V was clipped by 6 bases and J by 1 base; unmatched bases: 2. This CDR3 has 13 amino acids. Germline CDR1 reads LGHNA; CDR2 reads YNFKEQ. CDR3 bases: TGTGCCAGCAGAAGGGACAGCCAAGAGACCCAGTACTTC. Protein sequence: CASRRDSQETQYF.

The chain has TRBV7-8 and TRBJ1-4; TRBD1 might be the D (6 bases). Trimming left V 7 bases short and J 7 bases short, with 22 bases between. Per germline, CDR1 SGHVS and CDR2 FQNEAQ. The CDR3 extends over 16 amino acids. Here the CDR3 reads CASTPGGGGSSEKLFF. The CDR3 nucleotides read TGTGCCAGCACCCCCGGGGGCGGGGGGTCGAGTGAAAAACTGTTTTTT.

The rearrangement uses TRBV14 and TRBJ1-1; TRBD1 agrees at 10 bases. There are 14 residues in the CDR3. Germline V gene sequence: CDR1 SGHDN, CDR2 FVKESK. Germline trimming cut 5 bases from V and 0 bases from J; bases unmatched to any gene: 0. The CDR3 DNA reads TGTGCCAGCAGCGGACAGGGGGTGAACACTGAAGCTTTCTTT. Translated, it gives CASSGQGVNTEAFF.

The chain couples TRBV19 to TRBJ1-2; no firm D call. From germline, CDR1 is LNHDA and CDR2 SQIVND (reference sequence). This CDR3 has 18 amino acids. Trimming removed 1 base at V and 1 base at J, with 19 bases between. CDR3 nucleotides: TGTGCCAGTAGTATAGGGGTGAACAGAAGAGAGCTTAACTATGGCTACACCTTC. Protein: CASSIGVNRRELNYGYTF.

The V and J genes are TRBV27 and TRBJ2-7; TRBD2 matches at 11 bases. The CDR3 sequence is 15 residues long. CDR1 is MNHEY and CDR2 is SMNVEV in the germline V gene (reference sequence). J gave up 0 bases and V 6 bases, and 4 bases lay outside the gene matches. CDR3 sequence: CASSIAGGPSYEQYF. The DNA of the CDR3 is TGTGCCAGCAGCATAGCGGGAGGGCCCTCCTACGAGCAGTACTTC.

The rearrangement joins TRBV24-1 to TRBJ2-1; weak D call: TRBD2 (5 bases). V lost 5 bases and J 0 bases, leaving 10 bases between the germline ends. Germline CDR1 is KGHDR and CDR2 is SFDVKD. The CDR3 covers 15 residues. For the CDR3, the DNA is TGTGCCACCAGTGCCCTGGGGAGCTCCTACAATGAGCAGTTCTTC. It yields the protein CATSALGSSYNEQFF.

The rearrangement joins TRBV2 to TRBJ2-5; 8 bases align to TRBD2. CDR1 and CDR2 (germline): SNHLY, FYNNEI. The CDR3 has 15 amino acids. The ends lost 2 bases at V and 7 bases at J; junction bases unmatched: 9. The CDR3 coding sequence is TGTGCCAGCAGTGAAATGGCTAGCGGGTGGCGGACCCAGTACTTC. Its protein is CASSEMASGWRTQYF.

The J gene is TRBJ2-1, the V gene TRBV19; 7 bases line up with TRBD2. The CDR3 is made up of 15 amino acids. Trimming at V came to 3 bases and at J to 8 bases, leaving 10 bases not matched to a gene. Germline-derived CDR1 and CDR2 are LNHDA and SQIVND (reference sequence). In DNA form, the CDR3 reads TGTGCCAGTAGTATCCTTGAGACTAGCCTCGATGAGCAGTTCTTC. Amino acid sequence: CASSILETSLDEQFF.

This clone was counted only a few times. The V gene is TRBV2, the J gene TRBJ1-5; D is possibly TRBD1 (6 bases). The CDR3 covers 14 residues. V was trimmed by 2 bases and J by 4 bases, leaving 9 bases between them. CDR1 and CDR2 (germline): SNHLY, FYNNEI. The CDR3 here is CASSERTENQPQHF. In nucleotides, the CDR3 is TGTGCCAGCAGTGAAAGGACAGAAAATCAGCCCCAGCATTTT. Full variable domain (outside the CDR3, taken from reference TRBV2 and TRBJ1-5): EPEVTQTPSHQVTQMGQEVILRCVPISNHLYFYWYRQILGQKVEFLVSFYNNEISEKSEIFDDQFSVERPDGSNFTLKIRSTKLEDSAMYFCASSERTENQPQHFGDGTRLSIL.

This rearrangement joins TRBV5-1 to TRBJ1-6, with 7 bases matching TRBD1. CDR3 length: 17 amino acids. V dropped 7 bases and J dropped 4; count of bases not matched to a gene: 14. Germline loops: CDR1 SGHRS, CDR2 YFSETQ. The CDR3, as DNA: TGCGCCAGCGGCAGAGAGCCGGGACAGAATTATAATTCACCCCTCCACTTT. Translated: CASGREPGQNYNSPLHF.

J is TRBJ1-4 and V is TRBV28; no clear D. Deletions cut 1 base from V and 1 base from J, with 13 bases between. This CDR3 contains 17 residues. CDR1 and CDR2 from the germline V gene are MDHEN and SYDVKM. CDR3 protein: CASSLSRVGETNEKLFF. CDR3 nucleotides: TGTGCCAGCAGTTTATCCCGAGTCGGGGAAACTAATGAAAAACTGTTTTTT.

V and J are TRBV10-3 and TRBJ1-5; D possibly corresponds to TRBD1 (6 bases). The germline CDR1 and CDR2 sequences are ENHRY and SYGVKD. Trimming removed 3 bases at V and 0 bases at J, with 12 bases between. This CDR3 comprises 16 residues. CDR3 DNA sequence: TGTGCCATCAGTGACCGGGACAAAAATAGCAATCAGCCCCAGCATTTT. Its protein is CAISDRDKNSNQPQHF.

This rearrangement joins TRBV19 to TRBJ1-2; D is unresolved. Deletions cut 7 bases from V and 5 bases from J, with 11 bases between. Germline-derived CDR1 and CDR2 are LNHDA and SQIVND (reference sequence). The CDR3 contains 12 residues. The CDR3 bases are TGTGCCAGTACCCTGGCCGGGTATGGCTACACCTTC. It encodes CASTLAGYGYTF.

The genes are TRBV3-1 (or the pseudogene TRBV3-2) and TRBJ2-5; possibly TRBD2 for D (6 bases). This CDR3 comprises 15 residues. Germline assignment: CDR1 LGHDT and CDR2 YNNKEL (reference sequence). V was shortened by 5 bases and J by 2 bases, with 15 bases between the two germline ends. CDR3 residues: CASSFFSGLQETQYF. In DNA, the CDR3 is TGTGCCAGCAGCTTTTTCAGCGGGCTGCAAGAGACCCAGTACTTC.

V is TRBV27 and J is TRBJ1-6; maybe TRBD1 (6 bases). With 5 bases removed from V and 9 bases from J, the gap between germline ends came to 14 bases. CDR1 MNHEY and CDR2 SMNVEV come from the germline V gene (reference sequence). CDR3 size: 14 residues. CDR3 nucleotides: TGTGCCAGCAGTATACAGGGTTTGGGTTCACCCCTCCACTTT. Residues: CASSIQGLGSPLHF.

The genes are TRBV6-6 and TRBJ1-5; D might be TRBD1 (6 bases). Trimming removed 5 bases from V and 7 bases from J, with 15 bases in between. The CDR3 covers 14 residues. Germline CDR1 reads MNHNY; CDR2 reads SVGAGI (reference sequence). In DNA form, the CDR3 reads TGTGCCAGCAGTCGACTAGGGGGGGTCCAGCCCCAGCATTTT. Translated, it gives CASSRLGGVQPQHF.

The chain recombines TRBV6-5 with TRBJ2-7; tentative D call: TRBD2 (6 bases). Germline V lookup: CDR1 MNHEY, CDR2 SVGAGI. V lost 7 bases and J lost 6, with 13 bases in between. The CDR3 contains 12 residues. In DNA, the CDR3 is TGTGCCAGCATGGCGGGGATCGGCGAGCAGTACTTC. Its translation is CASMAGIGEQYF.

The chain joins TRBV5-1 to TRBJ2-5; 9 positions match TRBD1. The trim removed 3 bases at V and 2 bases at J, leaving 5 bases unmatched. The CDR3 covers 15 residues. The germline gives CDR1 SGHRS, CDR2 YFSETQ. CDR3 region: CASSSGTGLQETQYF. Here the CDR3 DNA reads TGCGCCAGCAGCTCCGGGACAGGGTTGCAAGAGACCCAGTACTTC.

The chain employs TRBV28 and TRBJ1-4; weak D call: TRBD1 (5 bases). The V gene's germline CDR1 is MDHEN and CDR2 SYDVKM. This CDR3 spans 16 amino acids. V lost 6 bases and J lost 7, with 21 bases in between. CDR3 residues: CASRLGGDPGGEKLFF. The CDR3 region has the DNA TGTGCCAGCAGGCTAGGAGGGGACCCAGGAGGTGAAAAACTGTTTTTT.

The chain recombines TRBV19 with TRBJ1-6; 7 bases match TRBD1. The V segment lost 4 bases and the J segment 6 bases; nucleotides outside the gene matches: 6. The CDR3 covers 15 residues. The germline gives CDR1 LNHDA, CDR2 SQIVND (reference sequence). The CDR3 sequence: CASSTSGQSNSPLHF. CDR3 bases: TGTGCCAGTAGTACCTCGGGACAGAGTAATTCACCCCTCCACTTT.

The chain links TRBV20-1 to TRBJ1-2; D remains unclear. CDR1 and CDR2 (germline): DFQATT, SNEGSKA (reference sequence). Trimming removed 3 bases from V and 7 bases from J, with 9 bases in between. The CDR3 extends over 11 amino acids. Here the CDR3 reads CSARGGGGYTF. The CDR3 nucleotides read TGCAGTGCTAGGGGAGGCGGTGGCTACACCTTC.